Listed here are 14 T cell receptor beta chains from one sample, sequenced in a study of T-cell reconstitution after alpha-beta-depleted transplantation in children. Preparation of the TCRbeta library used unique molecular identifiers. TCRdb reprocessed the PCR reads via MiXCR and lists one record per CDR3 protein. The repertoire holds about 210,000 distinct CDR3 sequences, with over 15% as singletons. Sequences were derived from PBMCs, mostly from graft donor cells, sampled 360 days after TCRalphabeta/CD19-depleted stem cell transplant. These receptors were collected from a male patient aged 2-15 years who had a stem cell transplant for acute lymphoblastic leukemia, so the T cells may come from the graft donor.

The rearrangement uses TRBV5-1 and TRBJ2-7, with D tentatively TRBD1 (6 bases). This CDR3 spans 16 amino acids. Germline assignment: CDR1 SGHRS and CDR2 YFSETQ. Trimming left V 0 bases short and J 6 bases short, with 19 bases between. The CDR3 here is CASSLGSGTPNVEQYF. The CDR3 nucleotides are TGCGCCAGCAGCTTGGGGTCGGGGACACCAAACGTCGAGCAGTACTTC.

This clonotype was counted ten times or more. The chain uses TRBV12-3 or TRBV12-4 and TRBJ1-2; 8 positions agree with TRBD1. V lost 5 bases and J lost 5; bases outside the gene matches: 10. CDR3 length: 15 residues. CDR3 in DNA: TGTGCCAGCAGTAAGACAGGGGTGTTAGAATATGGCTACACCTTC. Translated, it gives CASSKTGVLEYGYTF.

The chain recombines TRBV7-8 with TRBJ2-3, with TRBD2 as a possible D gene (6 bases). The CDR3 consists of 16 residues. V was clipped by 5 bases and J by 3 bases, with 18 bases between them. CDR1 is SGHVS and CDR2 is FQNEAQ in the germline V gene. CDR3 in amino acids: CASSPMRLGGTDTQYF. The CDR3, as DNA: TGTGCCAGCAGCCCAATGCGTTTGGGGGGTACAGATACGCAGTATTTT.

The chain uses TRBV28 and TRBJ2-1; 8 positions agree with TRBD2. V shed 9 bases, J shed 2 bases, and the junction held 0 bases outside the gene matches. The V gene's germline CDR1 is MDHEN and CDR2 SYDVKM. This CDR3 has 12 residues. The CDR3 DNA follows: TGTGCCAGTAGCGGGACCTACAATGAGCAGTTCTTC. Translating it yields CASSGTYNEQFF.

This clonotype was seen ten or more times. CDR3 in DNA: TGTGCCAGCTCACTCCCTGGGACTAACGATGGCAATGAGCAGTTCTTC. This sequence encodes CASSLPGTNDGNEQFF. This rearrangement joins TRBV18 to TRBJ2-1; 7 nucleotides align to TRBD2. The CDR3 totals 16 residues. The V segment lost 4 bases and the J segment 6 bases; nucleotides outside the gene matches: 12. Germline CDR1 KGHSH, CDR2 LQKENI.

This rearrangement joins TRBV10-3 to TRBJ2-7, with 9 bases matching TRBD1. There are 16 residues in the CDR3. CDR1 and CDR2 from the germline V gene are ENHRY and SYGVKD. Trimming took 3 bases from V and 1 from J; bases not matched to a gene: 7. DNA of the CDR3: TGTGCCATCAGTGACGGGGACAGGGTGGGATCCTACGAGCAGTACTTC. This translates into CAISDGDRVGSYEQYF.

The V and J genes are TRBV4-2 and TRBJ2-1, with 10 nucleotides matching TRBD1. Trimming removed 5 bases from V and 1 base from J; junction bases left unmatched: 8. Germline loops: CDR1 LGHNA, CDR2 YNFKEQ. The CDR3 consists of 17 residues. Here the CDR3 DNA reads TGTGCCAGCAGCTGGAGGGACAGGGGAGGGTCCTACAATGAGCAGTTCTTC. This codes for CASSWRDRGGSYNEQFF.

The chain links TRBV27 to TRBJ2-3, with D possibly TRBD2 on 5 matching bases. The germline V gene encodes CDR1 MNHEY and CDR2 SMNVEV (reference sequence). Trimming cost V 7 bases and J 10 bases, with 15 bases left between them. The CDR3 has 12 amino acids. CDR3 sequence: CASTDLVRAQYF. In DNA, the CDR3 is TGTGCCAGCACCGATTTGGTGCGGGCGCAGTATTTT.

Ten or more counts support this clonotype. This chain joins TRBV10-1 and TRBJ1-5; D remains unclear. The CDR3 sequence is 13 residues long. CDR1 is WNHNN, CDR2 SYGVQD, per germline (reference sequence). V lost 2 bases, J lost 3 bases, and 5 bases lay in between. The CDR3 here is CASSEDHNQPQHF. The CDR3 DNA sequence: TGCGCCAGCAGTGAGGACCACAATCAGCCCCAGCATTTT.

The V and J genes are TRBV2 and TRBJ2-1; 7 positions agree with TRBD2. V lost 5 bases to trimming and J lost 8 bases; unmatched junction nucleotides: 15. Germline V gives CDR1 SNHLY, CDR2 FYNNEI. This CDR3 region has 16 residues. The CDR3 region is CASSSQRAGPLDEQFF. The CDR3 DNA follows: TGTGCCAGCAGTTCACAGAGAGCGGGACCCCTAGATGAGCAGTTCTTC.

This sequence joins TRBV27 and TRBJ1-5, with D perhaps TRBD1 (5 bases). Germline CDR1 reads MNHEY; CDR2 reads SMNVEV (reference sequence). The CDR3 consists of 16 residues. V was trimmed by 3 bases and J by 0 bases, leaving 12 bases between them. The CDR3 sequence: CASSFWGPTSNQPQHF. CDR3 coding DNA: TGTGCCAGCAGTTTTTGGGGACCCACTAGCAATCAGCCCCAGCATTTT.

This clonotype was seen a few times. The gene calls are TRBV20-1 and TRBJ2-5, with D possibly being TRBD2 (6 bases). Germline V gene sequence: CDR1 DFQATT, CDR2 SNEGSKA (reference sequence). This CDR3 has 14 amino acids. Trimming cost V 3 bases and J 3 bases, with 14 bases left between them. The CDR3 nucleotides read TGCAGTGCTAGTCGGAGGGAAGCCAAAGAGACCCAGTACTTC. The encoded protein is CSASRREAKETQYF.

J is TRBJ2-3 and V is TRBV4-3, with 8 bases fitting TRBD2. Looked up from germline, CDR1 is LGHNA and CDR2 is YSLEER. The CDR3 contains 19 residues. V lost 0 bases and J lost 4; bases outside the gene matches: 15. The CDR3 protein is CASSQEPGGGLAGADTQYF. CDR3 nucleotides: TGCGCCAGCAGCCAAGAACCGGGGGGTGGACTAGCCGGGGCAGATACGCAGTATTTT.

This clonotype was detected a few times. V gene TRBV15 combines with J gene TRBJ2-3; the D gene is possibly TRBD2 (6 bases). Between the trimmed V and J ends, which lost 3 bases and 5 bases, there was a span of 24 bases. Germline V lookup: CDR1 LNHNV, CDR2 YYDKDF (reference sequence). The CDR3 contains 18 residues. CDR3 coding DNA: TGTGCCACCAGCAGTGTTATGTCGCGGGGTAGGATCGGAGATACGCAGTATTTT. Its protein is CATSSVMSRGRIGDTQYF.